Presented here are 2 T cell receptor beta chains from one specimen sequenced in a study of control samples from healthy donors and cancer patients. Some clones are missing from TCRdb's copy, which holds only in-frame ones; the method was immunoSEQ multiplex PCR. The data show 90,000 to 110,000 clones, 83% seen once. The specimen was blood. These receptors originate from a woman aged 45-60 years in good health.

As regards this clone: Other nucleotide sequences from this sample produce the same CDR3. The chain joins TRBV5-1 to TRBJ2-1; 10 nucleotides agree with TRBD2. Losses at the gene ends were 4 bases for V and 4 bases for J; bases not matched to a gene: 5. Germline V gene data show CDR1 as SGHRS and CDR2 as YFSETQ. This CDR3 is 15 amino acids long. The CDR3 coding sequence is TGCGCCAGCAGCCCCGGACTAGCGGATTACAATGAGCAGTTCTTC. Translation: CASSPGLADYNEQFF.

This chain joins TRBV19 and TRBJ1-5; D is unresolved. Per germline, CDR1 LNHDA and CDR2 SQIVND (reference sequence). V was pared by 6 bases and J by 2 bases, with 23 bases between. The CDR3 covers 18 residues. The CDR3 bases are TGTGCCAGTAGGGCAGTGTGGTCGGCGCTGGGCGGCAATCAGCCCCAGCATTTT. Translation: CASRAVWSALGGNQPQHF.